These 32 T cell receptor beta chains came from one sample sequenced in a study of tumor T cells in aggressive B-cell lymphoma. Method: immunoSEQ multiplex PCR; TCRdb's copy keeps in-frame clones and lacks some. The sample lists about 1,800 clones, around 83% occurring once. Material for sequencing was tumor tissue. The receptors here all came from an adult with diffuse large B cell lymphoma.

CDR3 region: CATEGRGWPYEQYF. For the CDR3, the DNA is TGTGCCACCGAGGGGCGGGGGTGGCCCTACGAGCAGTACTTC. This chain uses TRBV28 with TRBJ2-7; 7 bases agree with TRBD2. From germline, CDR1 is MDHEN and CDR2 SYDVKM. Trimming at V came to 10 bases and at J to 2 bases, leaving 11 bases not matched to a gene. The CDR3 is 14 amino acids.

This clone was counted once. The chain has TRBV5-4 and TRBJ2-6; unclear D gene. Germline lookup yields CDR1 SGHNT and CDR2 YYREEE (reference sequence). This CDR3 comprises 16 residues. Between the trimmed V and J ends, which lost 0 bases and 0 bases, there was a span of 7 bases. CDR3 DNA: TGTGCCAGCAGCTTGGACTTATTCTCTGGGGCCAACGTCCTGACTTTC. Encoded protein: CASSLDLFSGANVLTF.

This rearrangement joins TRBV7-8 to TRBJ1-4; D uncertain. The CDR3 contains 13 residues. Trimming took off 7 bases at V and 8 bases at J, with 14 bases between the two ends. Germline lookup yields CDR1 SGHVS and CDR2 FQNEAQ. The chain's CDR3 is CASTEILGEKLFF. CDR3 nucleotide sequence: TGTGCCAGCACTGAGATACTAGGAGAAAAACTGTTTTTT.

This clone was observed a handful of times. The chain recombines TRBV4-3 with TRBJ1-5; D is perhaps TRBD1 (6 bases). V was clipped by 0 bases and J by 6 bases, with 15 bases between them. The V gene's germline CDR1 is LGHNA and CDR2 YSLEER. This CDR3 has 16 amino acids. DNA for the CDR3: TGCGCCAGCAGCCAAGAATTTTGGCAGGGGAGTCAGCCCCAGCATTTT. Translating gives CASSQEFWQGSQPQHF.

The chain couples TRBV29-1 to TRBJ2-3, with TRBD1 matching 7 bases. CDR3 length: 16 residues. The J segment lost 6 bases and the V segment lost 6 bases, leaving 18 bases of the junction unmatched. Germline loops: CDR1 SQVTM, CDR2 ANQGSEA. CDR3 in amino acids: CSVQGVGGAGLDTQYF. The CDR3 DNA is TGCAGCGTACAAGGGGTAGGGGGCGCCGGTCTGGATACGCAGTATTTT.

The chain couples TRBV7-2 to TRBJ2-1, with TRBD1 identical over 8 bases. Trimming took 1 base from V and 15 from J; bases not matched to a gene: 8. This CDR3 contains 13 residues. The germline CDR1 and CDR2 sequences are SGHTA and FQGNSA. CDR3 loop: CASSLDTGGTRFF. The CDR3 nucleotides are TGTGCCAGCAGCTTAGATACAGGGGGGACTCGGTTCTTC.

This sequence joins TRBV28 and TRBJ1-1; tentatively, D is TRBD1 (6 bases). Germline CDR1 MDHEN, CDR2 SYDVKM. V was shortened by 7 bases and J by 6 bases, with 15 bases between the two germline ends. The CDR3 covers 13 residues. The CDR3 loop reads CASIKKTGSEAFF. CDR3 sequence (DNA): TGTGCCAGCATCAAAAAGACAGGATCTGAAGCTTTCTTT.

This clone was found once. The rearrangement uses TRBV6-5 and TRBJ2-4, with TRBD2 as a possible D gene (5 bases). The CDR3 contains 15 residues. Trimming took off 5 bases at V and 6 bases at J, with 17 bases between the two ends. Germline V gene lookup returns CDR1 MNHEY and CDR2 SVGAGI. CDR3 sequence: CASSPGEGLGNIQYF. For the CDR3, the DNA is TGTGCCAGCAGTCCAGGCGAGGGCCTCGGAAACATTCAGTACTTC.

The chain uses TRBV2 and TRBJ2-1; TRBD2 aligns across 11 bases. The CDR3 has 15 amino acids. V was clipped by 4 bases and J by 6 bases; unmatched bases: 5. Germline V gives CDR1 SNHLY, CDR2 FYNNEI. The CDR3 is CASSAPSGRFNEQFF. CDR3 DNA sequence: TGTGCCAGCAGTGCACCTAGCGGGAGGTTCAATGAGCAGTTCTTC.

J is TRBJ2-7 and V is TRBV7-9; a possible D gene is TRBD2 (6 bases). The CDR3 has 11 amino acids. Germline CDR1 reads SEHNR; CDR2 reads FQNEAQ (reference sequence). Trimming removed 6 bases at V and 7 bases at J, with 10 bases between. Here the CDR3 reads CASRGGLEQYF. The CDR3 DNA is TGTGCCAGCAGGGGGGGTTTGGAGCAGTACTTC.

As for this clone: Germline and junction disagree at one end, which may indicate a read error. The chain uses TRBV5-8 and TRBJ2-1, with D perhaps matching TRBD2 (5 bases). This CDR3 has 12 residues. Germline lookup yields CDR1 SGHTS and CDR2 YDEGEE. This chain's CDR3 is CVSSHIGRGQFF. CDR3 DNA sequence: TGTGTCAGCAGTCATATTGGCCGGGGGCAGTTCTTC.

Of note for this clone: One junction end does not reproduce the germline sequence, and a read error may be involved. This rearrangement joins TRBV7-7 to TRBJ2-7, with 14 bases identical to TRBD2. This CDR3 spans 14 amino acids. Per germline, CDR1 SSHAT and CDR2 FNYEAQ (reference sequence). The CDR3 region is CASSPGTSGSIQYF. CDR3 DNA sequence: TGTGCTAGCAGCCCTGGGACTAGCGGGAGTATACAGTACTTC.

The rearrangement joins TRBV4-1 to TRBJ2-7; 7 nucleotides align to TRBD1. V was pared by 2 bases and J by 2 bases, with 6 bases of the junction left unmatched. This CDR3 comprises 15 residues. Germline CDR1 is MGHRA and CDR2 is YSYEKL. The CDR3, as DNA: TGCGCCAGCAGCCAATTTGATGGGACAGCCTACGAGCAGTACTTC. Amino acids: CASSQFDGTAYEQYF.

The chain recombines TRBV2 with TRBJ2-7, with D uncertain. Germline CDR1 is SNHLY and CDR2 is FYNNEI. V was shortened by 2 bases and J by 4 bases, with 9 bases between the two germline ends. There are 13 residues in the CDR3. CDR3 nucleotides: TGTGCCAGCAGTGAAATGGTCGCGTACGAGCAGTACTTC. Protein product: CASSEMVAYEQYF.

DNA for the CDR3: TGCGCCAGCAGCTTCGGCCTAGCGGGGGCAGATACGCAGTATTTT. This codes for CASSFGLAGADTQYF. V is TRBV5-1 and J is TRBJ2-3, with 10 bases fitting TRBD2. After removal of 2 bases from V and 4 bases from J, the junction contained 4 bases not matched to a gene. This CDR3 contains 15 residues. CDR1 is SGHRS and CDR2 is YFSETQ in the germline V gene.

This chain uses TRBV7-9 with TRBJ2-2; TRBD2 matches at 12 bases. Per the germline V gene, CDR1 is SEHNR and CDR2 is FQNEAQ (reference sequence). CDR3 length: 15 amino acids. J gave up 5 bases and V 4 bases, and 2 bases lay outside the gene matches. Here the CDR3 reads CASSSLAGGTGELFF. The CDR3 DNA sequence: TGTGCCAGCAGCTCCCTAGCGGGGGGGACCGGGGAGCTGTTTTTT.

The chain uses TRBV29-1 and TRBJ1-1; the D is unclear. V was cut by 4 bases and J by 4 bases, with 16 bases left in between. The CDR3 length is 14 residues. CDR1 and CDR2 from the germline V gene are SQVTM and ANQGSEA. The CDR3 DNA reads as TGCAGCGTTGGACTTGCCGCGGAGGGCACTGAAGCTTTCTTT. It encodes CSVGLAAEGTEAFF.

This clone was detected once. The junction departs from germline at one end; a sequencing error may be responsible. The chain carries TRBV7-2 and TRBJ1-5; D possibly corresponds to TRBD1 (6 bases). Germline V CDR1 and CDR2: SGHTA, FQGNSA. This CDR3 spans 15 amino acids. In DNA form, the CDR3 reads TGTGCCAGCAGCCCGGACAGCCTTAGCAATCAGTCCCAGCATTTT. Translation gives CASSPDSLSNQSQHF.

The chain couples TRBV7-2 to TRBJ2-5; 8 nucleotides match TRBD2. Germline V gene sequence: CDR1 SGHTA, CDR2 FQGNSA. Trimming at V came to 0 bases and at J to 1 base, leaving 4 bases not matched to a gene. The CDR3 length is 16 residues. The CDR3 nucleotides read TGTGCCAGCAGCTTAGCTAGCGGGACTGGCCAAGAGACCCAGTACTTC. Protein: CASSLASGTGQETQYF.

This rearrangement joins TRBV4-2 to TRBJ1-1; TRBD1 agrees at 8 bases. The ends lost 0 bases at V and 5 bases at J; junction bases unmatched: 8. This CDR3 is built from 16 residues. CDR1 and CDR2 from the germline V gene are LGHNA and YNFKEQ. The CDR3 sequence: CASSQDTGGVYTEAFF. Here the CDR3 DNA reads TGTGCCAGCAGCCAAGATACAGGGGGTGTATATACTGAAGCTTTCTTT.

V usage is TRBV5-1 and J usage is TRBJ2-5, with 12 bases matching TRBD2. Germline CDR1 and CDR2: SGHRS and YFSETQ. V lost 1 base, J lost 3 bases, and 4 bases stayed unmatched. The CDR3 totals 16 residues. CDR3 bases: TGCGCCAGCAGCTTGCCGGGACTAGCGGGCGAAGAGACCCAGTACTTC. Its translation: CASSLPGLAGEETQYF.

The J gene is TRBJ1-3, the V gene TRBV5-1; D is uncertain. Trimming removed 1 base at V and 2 bases at J, with 7 bases between. This CDR3 comprises 14 residues. CDR1 and CDR2 from the germline V gene are SGHRS and YFSETQ. CDR3 region: CASSLFHTGNTIYF. CDR3 nucleotides: TGCGCCAGCAGCTTGTTCCACACTGGAAACACCATATATTTT.

The V call is TRBV15, the J call TRBJ2-2; D remains ambiguous. This CDR3 contains 15 residues. Germline V gene data show CDR1 as LNHNV and CDR2 as YYDKDF (reference sequence). Trimming stripped 2 bases from V and 0 bases from J, with 7 bases between. CDR3 bases: TGTGCCACCAGCAGAAGGAGAGCGAACACCGGGGAGCTGTTTTTT. This codes for CATSRRRANTGELFF.

This sequence joins TRBV28 and TRBJ2-7, with D possibly being TRBD2 (5 bases). Deletions cut 7 bases from V and 2 bases from J, with 15 bases between. CDR3 length equals 14 residues. Germline V gene sequence: CDR1 MDHEN, CDR2 SYDVKM. CDR3 DNA sequence: TGTGCCAGCACCCCCTTTGGGGAGACCTACGAGCAGTACTTC. Protein product: CASTPFGETYEQYF.

The chain links TRBV27 to TRBJ2-7; D is perhaps TRBD2 (5 bases). V was pared by 6 bases and J by 0 bases, with 6 bases between. CDR3 length: 12 residues. The germline V gene encodes CDR1 MNHEY and CDR2 SMNVEV (reference sequence). CDR3 in amino acids: CASRSGSYEQYF. The CDR3 DNA reads as TGTGCCAGCAGAAGCGGCTCCTACGAGCAGTACTTC.

The genes are TRBV5-4 and TRBJ2-1; D call uncertain. Trimming stripped 0 bases from V and 10 bases from J, with 5 bases between. The CDR3 spans 11 residues. CDR1 is SGHNT, CDR2 YYREEE, per germline (reference sequence). CDR3 DNA: TGTGCCAGCAGCTTGGACTCCGAGCAGTTCTTC. Translating it yields CASSLDSEQFF.

The V gene is TRBV5-1, the J gene TRBJ2-7; the match to TRBD1 covers 7 bases. This CDR3 has 15 amino acids. Germline CDR1 and CDR2: SGHRS and YFSETQ. Trimming cost V 4 bases and J 0 bases; bases outside gene matches: 7. CDR3 bases: TGCGCCAGCAGCCCCGGGGACAGAAGCTCCTACGAGCAGTACTTC. It specifies CASSPGDRSSYEQYF.

The chain carries TRBV9 and TRBJ1-3; 7 nucleotides agree with TRBD1. Germline trimming cut 5 bases from V and 0 bases from J; bases unmatched to any gene: 8. The CDR3 is 16 amino acids. Germline-derived CDR1 and CDR2 are SGDLS and YYNGEE. The CDR3, as DNA: TGTGCCAGCAGTCCTTACAGGGGACTCTCTGGAAACACCATATATTTT. Protein product: CASSPYRGLSGNTIYF.

V usage is TRBV10-2 and J usage is TRBJ1-1, with TRBD1 as a possible D gene (6 bases). The CDR3 covers 15 residues. CDR1 and CDR2 from the germline V gene are WSHSY and SAAADI. V lost 4 bases and J 6 bases, leaving 18 bases between the germline ends. The CDR3 here is CASSAAGVITAEAFF. The CDR3 DNA reads as TGCGCCAGCAGTGCAGCAGGGGTGATTACGGCTGAAGCTTTCTTT.

The chain couples TRBV2 to TRBJ1-1, with D maybe TRBD1 (6 bases). The CDR3 is 14 residues long. CDR1 is SNHLY and CDR2 is FYNNEI in the germline V gene. V was clipped by 8 bases and J by 0 bases, with 13 bases between them. For the CDR3, the DNA is TGTGCCAGCGTAAGACAGGTAGTGAACACTGAAGCTTTCTTT. This sequence encodes CASVRQVVNTEAFF.

The chain carries TRBV9 and TRBJ1-1, with D maybe TRBD1 (5 bases). The length of the CDR3 is 14 residues. Germline lookup yields CDR1 SGDLS and CDR2 YYNGEE. V lost 4 bases and J lost 5, with 15 bases in between. The CDR3 loop is CASSFSPGGTEAFF. The CDR3 region has the DNA TGTGCCAGCAGCTTTTCGCCGGGGGGGACTGAAGCTTTCTTT.

This clone was seen a single time. Here the CDR3 DNA reads TGCACCAGCAGCCAGGAGCGGGGTCGTGAGACCCAGTACTTC. This translates into CTSSQERGRETQYF. The chain joins TRBV1 to TRBJ2-5; TRBD2 is the table's D call, not checked against the DNA. TRBV1 is flagged as a pseudogene. The CDR3 loop spans 14 amino acids.